This T cell receptor beta chain was documented in a study of blood T cell repertoires in COVID-19. Overall study: Sites in the United States, Italy and Spain provided acute and convalescent COVID-19 samples. PBMCs, B-cell-depleted T cells, or T cells provided the cDNA or gDNA that made up the material.

This study enrolled people aged about 18 to 100 from around 26 US geographic areas. In the authors' workflow: Reference gene primer amplification in the assay estimated nucleated cell counts. Method: immunoSEQ multiplex PCR; TCRdb's copy keeps in-frame clones and lacks some. V, J and clone size are taken as reported in that table, and D and trimming were inferred from the DNA itself. The sample consists of over 110,000 clones, under 90% of them appearing once. Material: PBMCs or T cells enriched from blood (not recorded which). This sequence originates from a man between 50 and 59 years old in a cohort exposed to, infected with or recovered from COVID-19 (not recorded which).

This CDR3 reads CASSPLAGGKNIQYF. The CDR3 nucleotides read TGTGCCAGCAGCCCGTTAGCGGGAGGGAAAAACATTCAGTACTTC. The chain carries TRBV9 and TRBJ2-4; 11 bases match TRBD2. J was trimmed by 4 bases and V by 4 bases; bases with no gene match: 4. The CDR3 contains 15 residues. CDR1 is SGDLS, CDR2 YYNGEE, per germline. Drawing the rest from reference TRBV9 and TRBJ2-4, the complete variable domain is DSGVTQTPKHLITATGQRVTLRCSPRSGDLSVYWYQQSLDQGLQFLIQYYNGEERAKGNILERFSAQQFPDLHSELNLSSLELGDSALYFCASSPLAGGKNIQYFGAGTRLSVL.